Below are 30 T cell receptor beta chains sequenced from a single sample in a study of PD-L1 blockade in urothelial cancer. The assay was immunoSEQ multiplex PCR, and TCRdb's table has in-frame clones only and misses some. Among about 45,000 clones listed, about 88% were seen once. Time point specified: pretreatment peripheral blood. Sequenced material: PBMCs, taken around atezolizumab (anti-PD-L1) treatment. Source of these receptors: a donor at least 40 years old with urothelial cancer.

The CDR3 spells CASSLGVRTPKAFF. CDR3 DNA: TGTGCCAGCAGCTTAGGGGTTCGGACACCCAAAGCTTTCTTT. V and J are TRBV11-2 and TRBJ1-1, with D maybe TRBD1 (5 bases). Germline V lookup: CDR1 SGHAT, CDR2 FQNNGV. The CDR3 covers 14 residues. Deletions cut 1 base from V and 9 bases from J, with 15 bases between.

V is TRBV10-3 and J is TRBJ2-7, with TRBD2 identical over 8 bases. V gave up 6 bases and J gave up 0 bases; unmatched junction bases: 4. CDR1 and CDR2 (germline): ENHRY, SYGVKD. CDR3 length equals 14 residues. The CDR3 DNA is TGTGCCATCAGAATAGCGGGGAGCTCCTACGAGCAGTACTTC. This sequence encodes CAIRIAGSSYEQYF.

In its sample, this clone was seen once. This chain connects TRBV7-3 to TRBJ2-3, with TRBD2 matching over 13 bases. Germline trimming cut 5 bases from V and 9 bases from J; bases unmatched to any gene: 8. The germline V gene encodes CDR1 SGHTA and CDR2 FQGTGA. The CDR3 totals 15 residues. CDR3 sequence (DNA): TGTGCCAGCAGCCTATCCGGACTAGCGGGAGTGACGCAGTATTTT. It specifies CASSLSGLAGVTQYF.

The rearrangement uses TRBV7-3 and TRBJ2-3; D is ambiguous. Germline V gene data show CDR1 as SGHTA and CDR2 as FQGTGA. Trimming took off 2 bases at V and 2 bases at J, with 5 bases between the two ends. The length of the CDR3 is 13 residues. CDR3 in DNA: TGTGCCAGCAGCTTAGACTTCACAGATACGCAGTATTTT. Protein product: CASSLDFTDTQYF.

CDR3 sequence: CASSFQEPPYEQYF. The CDR3 DNA reads as TGTGCCAGCAGCTTTCAAGAGCCCCCCTACGAGCAGTACTTC. J is TRBJ2-7 and V is TRBV5-4; D uncertain. This CDR3 is built from 14 residues. V was cut by 2 bases and J by 2 bases, with 11 bases left in between. Germline V gene data show CDR1 as SGHNT and CDR2 as YYREEE (reference sequence).

The rearrangement joins TRBV5-4 to TRBJ2-5; 8 bases fit TRBD1. This CDR3 comprises 14 residues. Per the germline V gene, CDR1 is SGHNT and CDR2 is YYREEE (reference sequence). J was trimmed by 4 bases and V by 5 bases; bases with no gene match: 7. The CDR3 coding sequence is TGTGCCAGCAGTCCTGGACAGGGAAGAGAGACCCAGTACTTC. Its protein product is CASSPGQGRETQYF.

This clone was seen just once. The V call is TRBV28, the J call TRBJ1-2, with D perhaps TRBD1 (5 bases). Trimming took off 3 bases at V and 8 bases at J, with 10 bases between the two ends. Germline V gene sequence: CDR1 MDHEN, CDR2 SYDVKM. This CDR3 spans 12 amino acids. The CDR3 spells CASSLEGRGYTF. The CDR3 nucleotides read TGTGCCAGCAGTTTGGAGGGGCGCGGCTACACCTTC.

The chain is built from TRBV6-1 and TRBJ1-1, with D uncertain. V was trimmed by 6 bases and J by 5 bases, leaving 10 bases between them. The CDR3 length is 12 residues. Germline V lookup: CDR1 MNHNS, CDR2 SASEGT. The CDR3 reads CASRARPTEAFF. The CDR3 coding sequence is TGTGCCAGCAGGGCTAGACCGACTGAAGCTTTCTTT.

The chain uses TRBV4-1 and TRBJ2-2, with 8 bases matching TRBD2. The CDR3 contains 16 residues. The germline CDR1 and CDR2 sequences are MGHRA and YSYEKL. J lost 3 bases, V lost 0 bases, and 3 bases had no gene match. The DNA of the CDR3 is TGCGCCAGCAGCCAAGAAGTAGCGGGGTACACCGGGGAGCTGTTTTTT. Its protein is CASSQEVAGYTGELFF.

The chain combines TRBV14 with TRBJ1-2; tentative D call: TRBD1 (5 bases). Germline V gene sequence: CDR1 SGHDN, CDR2 FVKESK. CDR3 length: 13 amino acids. V shed 1 base and J shed 8 bases, with 11 bases lying between them. The CDR3 protein is CASSQVREGGYTF. CDR3 nucleotide sequence: TGTGCCAGCAGCCAAGTCAGGGAGGGCGGCTACACCTTC.

V gene TRBV7-2 combines with J gene TRBJ1-2; D call uncertain. The CDR3 sequence is 13 residues long. Germline CDR1 reads SGHTA; CDR2 reads FQGNSA. V lost 3 bases, J lost 7 bases, and 12 bases lay in between. CDR3 amino acids: CASSLGGYGGYTF. CDR3 DNA sequence: TGTGCCAGCAGCTTGGGAGGTTACGGTGGCTACACCTTC.

The rearrangement uses TRBV19 and TRBJ1-5; maybe TRBD1 (6 bases). This CDR3 region has 16 residues. V lost 1 base to trimming and J lost 3 bases, with 13 bases between them. Germline lookup yields CDR1 LNHDA and CDR2 SQIVND (reference sequence). The CDR3 is CASSIASRGINQPQHF. CDR3 nucleotide sequence: TGTGCCAGTAGTATAGCATCTAGGGGGATCAATCAGCCCCAGCATTTT.

This chain connects TRBV7-3 to TRBJ2-1; 10 nucleotides agree with TRBD2. CDR3 length equals 17 residues. The germline gives CDR1 SGHTA, CDR2 FQGTGA. With V trimmed by 5 bases and J by 9 bases, 16 bases remained unmatched. The DNA for the CDR3 is TGTGCCAGCAGCACAAGTGGTTTGGCTAGCGGGAGTGTTGAGCAGTTCTTC. Translation gives CASSTSGLASGSVEQFF. Variable domain in full (rest from reference TRBV7-3 and TRBJ2-1): GAGVSQTPSNKVTEKGKYVELRCDPISGHTALYWYRQSLGQGPEFLIYFQGTGAADDSGLPNDRFFAVRPEGSVSTLKIQRTERGDSAVYLCASSTSGLASGSVEQFFGPGTRLTVL.

V gene TRBV21-1 combines with J gene TRBJ2-3; the table's TRBD2 call for D was not verified on the DNA. TRBV21-1 is flagged as a pseudogene. CDR3 length equals 19 residues. Here the CDR3 reads CASSKGGLAGPGGTDTQYF. The CDR3 DNA reads as TGTGCCAGCAGCAAAGGGGGACTAGCGGGACCGGGGGGCACAGATACGCAGTATTTT.

The rearrangement uses TRBV5-6 and TRBJ2-1, with TRBD2 matching 10 bases. After removal of 0 bases from V and 0 bases from J, the junction contained 6 bases not matched to a gene. CDR1 SGHDT and CDR2 YYEEEE come from the germline V gene. This CDR3 is built from 18 residues. CDR3 region: CASSLGLAGAVSYNEQFF. In DNA, the CDR3 is TGTGCCAGCAGCTTGGGGCTAGCGGGAGCGGTCTCCTACAATGAGCAGTTCTTC.

The chain has TRBV2 and TRBJ1-1; 9 bases are shared with TRBD1. J was trimmed by 4 bases and V by 6 bases; bases with no gene match: 6. Germline V gene sequence: CDR1 SNHLY, CDR2 FYNNEI. This CDR3 is built from 14 residues. CDR3 sequence (DNA): TGTGCCAGCAGCCGGGACAGGGTGGGCACTGAAGCTTTCTTT. This translates into CASSRDRVGTEAFF. Complete variable domain (other parts from reference TRBV2 and TRBJ1-1): EPEVTQTPSHQVTQMGQEVILRCVPISNHLYFYWYRQILGQKVEFLVSFYNNEISEKSEIFDDQFSVERPDGSNFTLKIRSTKLEDSAMYFCASSRDRVGTEAFFGQGTRLTVV.

The rearrangement links TRBV2 to TRBJ2-7, with 8 bases matching TRBD2. The V gene end was trimmed by 6 bases and the J gene end by 8 bases; junction bases not matched to a gene: 9. Per the germline V gene, CDR1 is SNHLY and CDR2 is FYNNEI. This CDR3 spans 13 amino acids. CDR3 sequence: CASSLAGTPQQYF. DNA for the CDR3: TGTGCCAGCAGCTTAGCGGGGACCCCCCAGCAGTACTTC. Full variable domain (outside the CDR3, taken from reference TRBV2 and TRBJ2-7): EPEVTQTPSHQVTQMGQEVILRCVPISNHLYFYWYRQILGQKVEFLVSFYNNEISEKSEIFDDQFSVERPDGSNFTLKIRSTKLEDSAMYFCASSLAGTPQQYFGPGTRLTVT.

In DNA, the CDR3 is TGTGCCACAACTAAACAGGGGGGCACTGAAGCTTTCTTT. This translates into CATTKQGGTEAFF. The chain combines TRBV10-3 with TRBJ1-1; 8 bases agree with TRBD1. V lost 10 bases and J lost 4; bases outside the gene matches: 8. Per the germline V gene, CDR1 is ENHRY and CDR2 is SYGVKD. This CDR3 contains 13 residues.

The chain couples TRBV2 to TRBJ2-3; the match to TRBD1 covers 7 bases. V lost 7 bases and J lost 2; bases outside the gene matches: 9. Germline lookup yields CDR1 SNHLY and CDR2 FYNNEI. The CDR3 has 15 amino acids. The chain's CDR3 is CASTMTGLVTDTQYF. The CDR3 nucleotides read TGTGCCAGCACCATGACAGGGTTGGTCACAGATACGCAGTATTTT. The full variable domain, its missing parts supplied by reference TRBV2 and TRBJ2-3, is EPEVTQTPSHQVTQMGQEVILRCVPISNHLYFYWYRQILGQKVEFLVSFYNNEISEKSEIFDDQFSVERPDGSNFTLKIRSTKLEDSAMYFCASTMTGLVTDTQYFGPGTRLTVL.

The rearrangement links TRBV4-1 to TRBJ2-5; 11 bases line up with TRBD2. After removal of 4 bases from V and 2 bases from J, the junction contained 6 bases not matched to a gene. The germline V gene has CDR1 MGHRA and CDR2 YSYEKL. This CDR3 comprises 16 residues. The CDR3 nucleotides read TGCGCCAGCAGCCCCCCTAGCGGGAGGACACAAGAGACCCAGTACTTC. Protein: CASSPPSGRTQETQYF.

The chain uses TRBV6-1 and TRBJ1-2; 7 bases are shared with TRBD1. Trimming removed 6 bases from V and 2 bases from J; junction bases left unmatched: 9. Germline V gives CDR1 MNHNS, CDR2 SASEGT. The CDR3 has 15 amino acids. The CDR3 sequence: CASSPVGTANYGYTF. The CDR3 DNA follows: TGTGCCAGCAGCCCGGTGGGGACAGCGAACTATGGCTACACCTTC.

V gene TRBV7-3 combines with J gene TRBJ1-4; D gene uncertain. Germline V gives CDR1 SGHTA, CDR2 FQGTGA. V dropped 0 bases and J dropped 6 bases, with 11 bases sitting between them. The CDR3 loop spans 15 amino acids. CDR3 nucleotides: TGTGCCAGCAGCTTAACCGGCGGGCCAGATGAAAAACTGTTTTTT. As protein: CASSLTGGPDEKLFF.

The gene calls are TRBV7-9 and TRBJ1-3, with a tentative D call TRBD1 (6 bases). Between the trimmed V and J ends, which lost 3 bases and 4 bases, there was a span of 10 bases. CDR1 SEHNR and CDR2 FQNEAQ come from the germline V gene (reference sequence). The CDR3 totals 14 residues. The CDR3 nucleotides are TGTGCCAGCAGCTTTAACAGGGCCGGAAACACCATATATTTT. Its translation is CASSFNRAGNTIYF.

The J gene is TRBJ2-1, the V gene TRBV5-1; 8 bases match TRBD1. With V trimmed by 1 base and J by 9 bases, 6 bases remained unmatched. This CDR3 has 14 residues. Germline V lookup: CDR1 SGHRS, CDR2 YFSETQ. CDR3 bases: TGCGCCAGCAGCTTGCGGACAGGGCGGAGTGAGCAGTTCTTC. As protein: CASSLRTGRSEQFF.

The V gene is TRBV5-5, the J gene TRBJ1-1; no firm D call. The V gene lost 0 bases and the J gene lost 1 base, with 10 bases spanning the gap. The CDR3 runs to 15 residues. The V gene's germline CDR1 is SGHKS and CDR2 YYEKEE (reference sequence). Here the CDR3 reads CASSLAVGRNTEAFF. Here the CDR3 DNA reads TGTGCCAGCAGCTTGGCTGTTGGGCGGAACACTGAAGCTTTCTTT.

The chain employs TRBV5-4 and TRBJ2-7, with 7 nucleotides matching TRBD1. The CDR3 spans 14 residues. The V gene end was trimmed by 7 bases and the J gene end by 3 bases; junction bases not matched to a gene: 10. Germline-derived CDR1 and CDR2 are SGHNT and YYREEE (reference sequence). The CDR3 sequence: CASRRQGINYEQYF. The CDR3 DNA sequence: TGTGCCAGCCGACGACAGGGAATAAACTACGAGCAGTACTTC.

The rearrangement links TRBV5-1 to TRBJ1-1; TRBD1 matches 9 bases. Germline CDR1 and CDR2: SGHRS and YFSETQ. V lost 4 bases to trimming and J lost 4 bases; unmatched junction nucleotides: 5. The length of the CDR3 is 14 residues. The CDR3 spells CASSRQGDGTEAFF. The CDR3 region has the DNA TGCGCCAGCAGCCGACAGGGGGATGGCACTGAAGCTTTCTTT.

The rearrangement uses TRBV18 and TRBJ2-7; 9 positions agree with TRBD1. The CDR3 is 17 amino acids. CDR1 is KGHSH, CDR2 LQKENI, per germline. J gave up 3 bases and V 0 bases, and 9 bases lay outside the gene matches. The CDR3: CASSPPGQGRPNYEQYF. The CDR3 nucleotides are TGTGCCAGCTCACCACCCGGACAGGGGCGGCCTAACTACGAGCAGTACTTC.

CDR3 in DNA: TGTGCCAGCTCGCCGGGGGGGGGTATCCTGAACACTGAAGCTTTCTTT. It encodes CASSPGGGILNTEAFF. The chain employs TRBV18 and TRBJ1-1, with a tentative D call TRBD1 (5 bases). CDR1 and CDR2 from the germline V gene are KGHSH and LQKENI. V was cut by 6 bases and J by 0 bases, with 17 bases left in between. The CDR3 sequence is 16 residues long. The entire variable domain, with the rest obtained from reference TRBV18 and TRBJ1-1, is as follows: NAGVMQNPRHLVRRRGQEARLRCSPMKGHSHVYWYRQLPEEGLKFMVYLQKENIIDESGMPKERFSAEFPKEGPSILRIQQVVRGDSAAYFCASSPGGGILNTEAFFGQGTRLTVV.

Note on this clone: Sequence at one end of the junction differs from germline and may be a read error. V is TRBV7-7 and J is TRBJ2-7; the match to TRBD2 covers 14 bases. The CDR3 spans 16 residues. The germline V gene encodes CDR1 SSHAT and CDR2 FNYEAQ (reference sequence). The CDR3 region has the DNA TGTGCTAGCAGCCGGACTAGCGGGAGGAACTCCTACGAGCAGTACTTC. Translating it yields CASSRTSGRNSYEQYF. The whole variable domain, filled in from reference TRBV7-7 and TRBJ2-7, reads GAGVSQSPRYKVTKRGQDVTLRCDPISSHATLYWYQQALGQGPEFLTYFNYEAQPDKSGLPSDRFSAERPEGSISTLTIQRTEQRDSAMYRCASSRTSGRNSYEQYFGPGTRLTVT.